The 3 T cell receptor beta chains below come from one sample, sequenced in a study of glioma-infiltrating T cells after dendritic cell vaccination. Method: immunoSEQ multiplex PCR; TCRdb's copy keeps in-frame clones and lacks some. This repertoire shows tens of thousands of clones, about 80% found once; its top ten account for under 2.5%. This specimen consisted of blood, obtained before dendritic cell vaccination. The receptors here all came from a human donor with glioblastoma.

This chain links TRBV7-6 with TRBJ1-1; D gene unclear. V lost 0 bases, J lost 1 base, and 9 bases lay in between. The CDR3 has 15 amino acids. Germline-derived CDR1 and CDR2 are SGHVS and FNYEAQ. Here the CDR3 DNA reads TGTGCCAGCAGCTTAGCGGAGGCGCCGAACACTGAAGCTTTCTTT. Translated: CASSLAEAPNTEAFF. Filled out from reference TRBV7-6 and TRBJ1-1, the complete variable domain reads GAGVSQSPRYKVTKRGQDVALRCDPISGHVSLYWYRQALGQGPEFLTYFNYEAQQDKSGLPNDRFSAERPEGSISTLTIQRTEQRDSAMYRCASSLAEAPNTEAFFGQGTRLTVV.

The V gene is TRBV7-9, the J gene TRBJ1-2, with 10 bases matching TRBD1. This CDR3 spans 15 amino acids. V trimming: 2 bases; J trimming: 8 bases; junction bases outside the gene matches: 8. The V gene's germline CDR1 is SEHNR and CDR2 FQNEAQ (reference sequence). The CDR3 bases are TGTGCCAGCAGCTTAAGCCGACAGGGGGCAAGGGGCTACACCTTC. It codes for CASSLSRQGARGYTF.

V and J are TRBV11-2 and TRBJ1-2; possible D gene TRBD1, 6 bases. The germline V and J ends were trimmed by 1 base and 0 bases, with 9 bases remaining between them. The CDR3 is made up of 15 amino acids. Germline V lookup: CDR1 SGHAT, CDR2 FQNNGV. The CDR3, as DNA: TGTGCCAGCAGCTTAGGGGGACAACCTAACTATGGCTACACCTTC. Translating gives CASSLGGQPNYGYTF.